This T cell receptor beta chain came from a study of identical twins. This clonotype has only a few counts. The ends were cut back, 8 bases at V and 3 bases at J, with 12 bases in the middle. The V gene's germline CDR1 is SGHRS and CDR2 YFSETQ. CDR3 length: 12 residues. From the 5' RACE reads, TCRdb called clonotypes with MiXCR, one entry per CDR3 protein. The table shows 430,000 or so distinct CDR3 sequences, with roughly 24% occurring only once. This sample also appeared in a second study, on T cells expressing NK-cell markers.

Sequencing was performed on CD4+ T cells sorted from blood. This rearrangement joins TRBV5-1 to TRBJ2-7; no clear D. The receptor's source is a woman aged 18-29 years in good health. In DNA form, the CDR3 reads TGCGCCAGTCATGGACGGAACTACGAGCAGTACTTC. This translates into CASHGRNYEQYF.